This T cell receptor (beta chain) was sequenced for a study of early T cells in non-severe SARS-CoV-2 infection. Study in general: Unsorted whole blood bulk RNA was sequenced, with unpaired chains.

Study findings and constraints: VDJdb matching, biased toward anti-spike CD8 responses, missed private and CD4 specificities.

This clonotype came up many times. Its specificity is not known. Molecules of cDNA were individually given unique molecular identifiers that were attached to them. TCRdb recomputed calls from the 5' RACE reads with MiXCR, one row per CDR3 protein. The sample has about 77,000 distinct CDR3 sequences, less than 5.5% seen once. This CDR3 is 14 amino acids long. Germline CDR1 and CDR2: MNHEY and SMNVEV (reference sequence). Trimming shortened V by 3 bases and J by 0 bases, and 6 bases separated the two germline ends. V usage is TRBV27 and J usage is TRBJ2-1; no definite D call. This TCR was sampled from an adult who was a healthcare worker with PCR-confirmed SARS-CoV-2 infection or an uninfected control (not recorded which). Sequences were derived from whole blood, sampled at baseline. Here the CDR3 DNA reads TGTGCCAGCAGTTTTCCTAGCTCCTACAATGAGCAGTTCTTC. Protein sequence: CASSFPSSYNEQFF.